This T cell receptor beta chain was sequenced in a study of Ad26.COV2.S vaccination and SARS-CoV-2 variants. Treatment given: over 15 received Ad26.COV2.S at low or high dose, single or two shots; 5 received placebo; per-sample allocation not given. Specimens were obtained on day 63 following the first vaccine or placebo injection. Repertoires were generated with immunoSEQ multiplex PCR, while TCRdb's copy carries only in-frame clones and drops some. The table has 300,000 to 400,000 clones, more than 75% seen once. The input for sequencing was peripheral blood, taken in a trial of Ad26.COV2.S vaccine versus placebo. This TCR derives from a person aged 18-65 years who received the Ad26.COV2.S COVID-19 vaccine or a placebo.

Here the CDR3 DNA reads TGCAGCGTTCAGGAGAGCTCCTATAATTCACCCCTCCACTTT. Amino acids: CSVQESSYNSPLHF. The chain recombines TRBV29-1 with TRBJ1-6; the D is unclear. The germline V and J ends were trimmed by 5 bases and 0 bases, with 8 bases remaining between them. The CDR3 contains 14 residues. The germline V gene has CDR1 SQVTM and CDR2 ANQGSEA.